The rows below give T cell receptor beta chains drawn from one sample of a study of blood T cells in healthy people across ages. A single record per CDR3 protein comes from TCRdb applying MiXCR to the 5' RACE reads. Here the sample spans 500,000 to 700,000 distinct CDR3 sequences, 25% to 35% being singletons. Sequences were obtained from blood. These receptors all stem from a woman aged 80 or over in good health. Both conserved end residues are part of each CDR3. The D gene is left open where the match is weak.

CDR3 length	V gene	D gene	CDR3 protein
12	TRBV5-1	.	CASSLGHNEQFF
15	TRBV6-1	.	CASSEEGLVADTQYF
11	TRBV30	.	CAWSPGEKLFF
15	TRBV10-3	TRBD1	CAISRQGSRSYERYF
15	TRBV6-1	.	CASSTPGWDGVGYTF
13	TRBV2	.	CASNTDGREGYTF
12	TRBV20-1	.	CSARDLLYIQYF
14	TRBV5-6	.	CASSLDQGSYGYTF
17	TRBV11-2	TRBD2	CASSQRGGGTDSYEQYF
14	TRBV20-1	.	CSASPAKGTQPQHF
15	TRBV5-6	TRBD1	CASSLPDRGIETQYF
14	TRBV29-1	TRBD1	CSVLGQGVTYEQYF
12	TRBV3-1	TRBD1	CASSQGQGTQYF
16	TRBV7-9	.	CASSLGESSWGETQYF
10	TRBV6-2/TRBV6-3	.	CASSYEAQYF
14	TRBV7-2	.	CASSLFSSTYEQYF
11	TRBV29-1	.	CSVKKGETQYF
14	TRBV20-1	.	CSARQARWTGELFF
14	TRBV5-1	.	CASSPWGGGEKLFF
12	TRBV6-2/TRBV6-3	.	CASSPSVYEQYF
13	TRBV25-1	.	CASSEGTGYGYTF
16	TRBV5-1	TRBD1	CASSLLTGLGTDTQYF
15	TRBV7-2	TRBD1	CASSPPGQSNYGYTF
14	TRBV10-3	.	CATAGGVVEETQFF
15	TRBV6-1	.	CASSPWGRQRNEQFF
16	TRBV5-6	.	CASSATAGRYQETQYF